This T cell receptor beta chain was observed in a study of blood T cell repertoires in COVID-19. Authors' data handling: Amplification from reference gene primers served as the basis for estimated nucleated cell counts. Libraries were prepared by immunoSEQ multiplex PCR; TCRdb keeps only in-frame clonotypes and omits some of them. V, J and clone size derive from that table, while D and trimming were established from the DNA sequence. The sample includes a few hundred thousand clones, roughly nine tenths seen only once; the top ten take under 8%. Germline loops: CDR1 MNHNY, CDR2 SVGAGI (reference sequence). With 6 bases clipped from V and 7 bases from J, the junction kept 6 bases outside the gene matches. CDR3 size: 15 residues.

The gene calls are TRBV6-6 and TRBJ2-1; 13 nucleotides align to TRBD2. This TCR was recovered from a man aged 18 to 35 who had recovered from COVID-19. Source material: peripheral blood. CDR3 in amino acids: CASRLLAGGPNEQFF. In DNA form, the CDR3 reads TGTGCCAGCAGACTACTAGCGGGAGGGCCAAATGAGCAGTTCTTC.